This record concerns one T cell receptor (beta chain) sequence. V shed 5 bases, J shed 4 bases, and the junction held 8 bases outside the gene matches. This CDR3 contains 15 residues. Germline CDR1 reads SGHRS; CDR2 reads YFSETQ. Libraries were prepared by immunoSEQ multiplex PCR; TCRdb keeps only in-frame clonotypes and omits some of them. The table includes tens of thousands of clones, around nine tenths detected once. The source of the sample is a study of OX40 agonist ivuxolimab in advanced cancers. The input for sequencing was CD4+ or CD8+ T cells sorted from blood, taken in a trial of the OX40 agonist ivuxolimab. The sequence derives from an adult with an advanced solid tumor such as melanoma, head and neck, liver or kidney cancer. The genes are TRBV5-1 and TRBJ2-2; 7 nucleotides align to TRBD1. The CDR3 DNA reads TGCGCCAGCAGTGAAACAGGGGCGGTCACCGGGGAGCTGTTTTTT. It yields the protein CASSETGAVTGELFF.